The 3 T cell receptor beta chains below come from one sample, sequenced in a study of T-cell reconstitution after alpha-beta-depleted transplantation in children (dated by TCRdb to the mid-2010s). Explained via the paper, the treatment or condition label denotes: allogeneic hematopoietic cell transplantation with graft depleted of TCRalphabeta T cells and CD19 B cells. The protocol used for the library was PCR. These reads were obtained on an Illumina HiSeq 2500. To normalize quantification of the TCRbeta repertoire, the TCR libraries were built with molecular barcoding that relied on unique molecular identifiers. TCRdb reprocessing: public reads trimmed at Q25 with fastp, clones called with MiXCR, in-frame beta chains kept. Every CDR3 protein is listed once, alongside the most common genes and DNA of its rows. In all, the sample holds about 70,000 distinct CDR3 sequences, and about a tenth of those were seen once. The top ten hold less than 15% of the sample.

The sample in question was PBMCs, obtained before TCRalphabeta/CD19-depleted stem cell transplant. Receptors were obtained from a boy between 10 and 17 years old with acute myeloid leukemia, due to receive a stem cell transplant.

This clonotype has more than one count but fewer than ten. This sequence joins TRBV3-1 and TRBJ1-4; no reliable D call. With 3 bases removed from V and 3 bases from J, the gap between germline ends came to 11 bases. Per the germline V gene, CDR1 is LGHDT and CDR2 is YNNKEL (reference sequence). The CDR3 consists of 15 residues. Here the CDR3 reads CASSHDGRPNEKLFF. The CDR3, as DNA: TGTGCCAGCAGCCACGACGGACGGCCTAATGAAAAACTGTTTTTT.

Many counts were recorded for this clonotype. This sequence joins TRBV5-1 and TRBJ2-3; 12 nucleotides align to TRBD2. The CDR3 is 16 residues long. Losses at the gene ends were 4 bases for V and 5 bases for J; bases not matched to a gene: 8. CDR1 and CDR2 (germline): SGHRS, YFSETQ. The chain's CDR3 is CASSVGLAGLGDTQYF. For the CDR3, the DNA is TGCGCCAGCAGCGTCGGACTAGCGGGGTTGGGAGATACGCAGTATTTT.

The chain joins TRBV5-4 to TRBJ2-3; the D is unclear. The CDR3 length is 13 residues. The V and J ends lost 6 bases and 0 bases respectively, with 8 bases between them. Germline V gene sequence: CDR1 SGHNT, CDR2 YYREEE (reference sequence). The DNA for the CDR3 is TGTGCCAGCACCACTCATAGCACAGATACGCAGTATTTT. This encodes CASTTHSTDTQYF.